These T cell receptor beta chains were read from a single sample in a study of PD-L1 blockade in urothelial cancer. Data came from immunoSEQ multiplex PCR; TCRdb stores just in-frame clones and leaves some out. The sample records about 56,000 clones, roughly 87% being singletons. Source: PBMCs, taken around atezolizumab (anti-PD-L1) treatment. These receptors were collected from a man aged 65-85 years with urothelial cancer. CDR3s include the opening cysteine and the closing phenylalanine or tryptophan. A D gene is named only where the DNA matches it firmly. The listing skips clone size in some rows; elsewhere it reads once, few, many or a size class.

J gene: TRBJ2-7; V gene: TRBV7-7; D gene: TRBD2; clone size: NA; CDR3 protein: CASSLMRGAGGRLAGAKYEQYF; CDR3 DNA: TGTGCTAGCAGCTTAATGCGGGGGGCAGGGGGGCGACTAGCGGGAGCGAAGTACGAGCAGTACTTC
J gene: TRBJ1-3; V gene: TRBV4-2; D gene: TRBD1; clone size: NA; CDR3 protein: CASSQGQFSGNTIYF; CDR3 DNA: TGTGCCAGCAGCCAGGGACAGTTCTCTGGAAACACCATATATTTT
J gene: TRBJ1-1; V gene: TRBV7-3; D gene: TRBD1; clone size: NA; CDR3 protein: CASSSGQGGAFF; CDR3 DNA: TGTGCCAGCAGCTCCGGACAGGGGGGAGCTTTCTTT
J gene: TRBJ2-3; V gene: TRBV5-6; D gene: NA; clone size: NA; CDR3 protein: CASSRHTGSSTDTQYF; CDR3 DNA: TGTGCCAGCAGCCGACACACCGGGAGTAGCACAGATACGCAGTATTTT
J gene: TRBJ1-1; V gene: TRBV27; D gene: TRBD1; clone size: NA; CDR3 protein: CASSPGQGDTEAFF; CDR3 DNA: TGTGCCAGCAGTCCGGGACAGGGGGACACTGAAGCTTTCTTT
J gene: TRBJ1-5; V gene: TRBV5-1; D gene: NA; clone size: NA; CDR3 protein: CASSLDLKAFFNQPQHF; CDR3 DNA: TGCGCCAGCAGCTTGGATTTAAAAGCTTTTTTTAATCAGCCCCAGCATTTT
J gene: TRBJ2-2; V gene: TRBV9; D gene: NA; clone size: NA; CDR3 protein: CASSVLAASNTGELFF; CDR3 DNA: TGTGCCAGCAGCGTCCTAGCAGCCTCGAACACCGGGGAGCTGTTTTTT
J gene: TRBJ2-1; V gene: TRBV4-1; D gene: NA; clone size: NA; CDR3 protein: CASSRTYDNEQFF; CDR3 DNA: TGCGCCAGCAGCCGGACTTACGACAATGAGCAGTTCTTC
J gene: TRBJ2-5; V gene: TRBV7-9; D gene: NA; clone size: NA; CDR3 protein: CASSSSTGGEETQYF; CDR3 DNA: NA
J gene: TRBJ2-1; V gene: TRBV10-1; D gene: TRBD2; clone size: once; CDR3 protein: CASSESGKPNEQFF; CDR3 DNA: TGCGCCAGCAGTGAAAGCGGGAAACCCAATGAGCAGTTCTTC
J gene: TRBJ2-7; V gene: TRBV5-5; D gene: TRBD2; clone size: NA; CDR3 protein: CASSLGPLRVGGRPYEQYF; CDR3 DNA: TGTGCCAGCAGCTTGGGCCCGCTCAGGGTGGGCGGGAGACCCTACGAGCAGTACTTC
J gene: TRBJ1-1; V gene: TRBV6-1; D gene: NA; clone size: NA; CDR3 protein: CGGGGVTEAFF; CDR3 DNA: TGCGGGGGCGGGGGCGTGACTGAAGCTTTCTTT
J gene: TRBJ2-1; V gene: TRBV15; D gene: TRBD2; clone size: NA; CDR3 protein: CATSRDPGLAQFGEQFF; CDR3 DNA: TGTGCCACCAGCAGAGATCCGGGACTAGCGCAGTTCGGTGAGCAGTTCTTC
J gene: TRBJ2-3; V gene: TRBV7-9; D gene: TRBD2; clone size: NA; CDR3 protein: CASSSGLAGGEVDTQYF; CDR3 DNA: TGTGCCAGCAGCTCTGGACTAGCGGGAGGGGAGGTAGATACGCAGTATTTT
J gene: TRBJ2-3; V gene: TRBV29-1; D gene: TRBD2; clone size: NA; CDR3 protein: CAQTSGSEDTQYF; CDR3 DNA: TGCGCTCAGACTAGCGGGAGTGAAGATACGCAGTATTTT
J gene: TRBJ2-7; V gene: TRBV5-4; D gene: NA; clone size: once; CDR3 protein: CASSLGRDTSYEQYF; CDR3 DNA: TGTGCCAGCAGCTTGGGCCGGGACACCTCCTACGAGCAGTACTTC
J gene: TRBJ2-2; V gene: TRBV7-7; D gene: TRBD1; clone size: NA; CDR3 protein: CASSPRTGGDNTGELFF; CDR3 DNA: TGTGCTAGCAGCCCTCGGACAGGGGGCGATAACACCGGGGAGCTGTTTTTT
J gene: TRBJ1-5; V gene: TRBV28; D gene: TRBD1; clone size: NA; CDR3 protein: CASSSTGSNQPQHF; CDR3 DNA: TGTGCCAGCAGTTCGACAGGGTCCAATCAGCCCCAGCATTTT
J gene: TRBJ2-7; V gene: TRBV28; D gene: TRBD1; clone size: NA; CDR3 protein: CASSFVGQGVNHEQYF; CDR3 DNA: TGTGCCAGCAGTTTCGTTGGACAGGGCGTCAACCACGAGCAGTACTTC
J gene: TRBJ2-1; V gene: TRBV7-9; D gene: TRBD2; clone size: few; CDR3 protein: CASSQKRGGLAGHEQFF; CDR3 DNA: TGTGCCAGCAGCCAAAAGAGGGGGGGACTAGCGGGACATGAGCAGTTCTTC
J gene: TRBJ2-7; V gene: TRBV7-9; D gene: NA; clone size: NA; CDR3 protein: CASSSFGDSLIYEQYF; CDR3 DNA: TGTGCCAGCAGCTCCTTCGGAGACAGCCTAATCTACGAGCAGTACTTC
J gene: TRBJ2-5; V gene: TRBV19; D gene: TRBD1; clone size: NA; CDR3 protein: CASSITTGTGGKETQYF; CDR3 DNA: TGTGCCAGTAGTATCACTACCGGGACAGGGGGGAAAGAGACCCAGTACTTC
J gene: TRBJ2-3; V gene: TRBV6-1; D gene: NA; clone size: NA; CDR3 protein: CASSGSTGLWRYAYF; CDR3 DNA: TGTGCCAGCAGTGGATCAACAGGGTTGTGGAGATACGCGTATTTT